These 32 T cell receptor beta chains were sequenced from one sample in a study of memory B cells and T cells in multiple sclerosis. After stimulus-free culture, autoproliferating CFSE-dim and non-proliferating CFSE-high T cells were sequenced separately. Cultures began with 5x10^7 CFSE-labeled PBMCs, unstimulated for 7 days, with replicate wells pooled. Libraries were prepared by immunoSEQ multiplex PCR; TCRdb keeps only in-frame clonotypes and omits some of them. The sample contains around 12,000 clones, 84% of which appear only once. Antigens of these TCRs are unknown. The sample comprised PBMCs from blood kept in culture. All receptors come from a human donor with multiple sclerosis.

V gene TRBV6-5 combines with J gene TRBJ1-5; no clear D gene. CDR1 and CDR2 (germline): MNHEY, SVGAGI. This CDR3 region has 15 residues. Trimming took 3 bases from V and 5 from J, leaving 14 bases between them. The CDR3 DNA follows: TGTGCCAGCAGTTATTCAGTGGCCGCTGATCAGCCCCAGCATTTT. Translation: CASSYSVAADQPQHF.

This chain links TRBV5-1 with TRBJ2-1; TRBD1 aligns across 7 bases. The CDR3 is 17 residues long. From germline, CDR1 is SGHRS and CDR2 YFSETQ. V was clipped by 7 bases and J by 1 base; unmatched bases: 14. CDR3 sequence: CASWIGRKQGSYNEQFF. CDR3 in DNA: TGCGCCAGCTGGATCGGACGAAAACAGGGGTCCTACAATGAGCAGTTCTTC.

The rearrangement links TRBV5-1 to TRBJ2-7; TRBD1 is a possible D gene (5 bases). Germline lookup yields CDR1 SGHRS and CDR2 YFSETQ. There are 15 residues in the CDR3. V was clipped by 0 bases and J by 2 bases, with 12 bases between them. The CDR3: CASSLGTLKTYEQYF. The CDR3 coding sequence is TGCGCCAGCAGCTTGGGGACACTGAAAACCTACGAGCAGTACTTC.

The sample holds one count of this clone. The chain employs TRBV7-3 and TRBJ2-1; possibly TRBD2 for D (5 bases). Per germline, CDR1 SGHTA and CDR2 FQGTGA. The CDR3 has 15 amino acids. V was shortened by 5 bases and J by 7 bases, with 18 bases between the two germline ends. CDR3 protein: CASSPHTGIYNEQFF. The CDR3 DNA reads TGTGCCAGCAGCCCACATACGGGAATTTATAATGAGCAGTTCTTC.

The sample holds a few counts of this clone. This chain uses TRBV19 with TRBJ2-7; tentatively, D is TRBD2 (5 bases). V was cut by 6 bases and J by 1 base, with 13 bases left in between. The CDR3 spans 14 residues. Germline CDR1 is LNHDA and CDR2 is SQIVND (reference sequence). For the CDR3, the DNA is TGTGCCAGTAGAGGGCCCGGGGATTCCTACGAGCAGTACTTC. Protein: CASRGPGDSYEQYF.

The V gene is TRBV6-1, the J gene TRBJ2-1; no clear D. This CDR3 is built from 14 residues. Trimming removed 1 base at V and 7 bases at J, with 11 bases between. CDR1 and CDR2 from the germline V gene are MNHNS and SASEGT. In DNA, the CDR3 is TGTGCCAGCAGTGAAGTTAACGTCTGGAATGAGCAGTTCTTC. Translated, it gives CASSEVNVWNEQFF.

The chain employs TRBV5-1 and TRBJ1-1, with D maybe TRBD1 (5 bases). The germline V and J ends were trimmed by 4 bases and 0 bases, with 10 bases remaining between them. Germline values: CDR1 SGHRS, CDR2 YFSETQ. CDR3 length equals 14 residues. Here the CDR3 reads CASSLGLLNTEAFF. CDR3 DNA sequence: TGCGCCAGCAGCCTGGGACTTTTGAACACTGAAGCTTTCTTT.

J is TRBJ2-2 and V is TRBV7-6; unclear D gene. CDR3 length equals 14 residues. Germline-derived CDR1 and CDR2 are SGHVS and FNYEAQ. V was trimmed by 4 bases and J by 3 bases, leaving 9 bases between them. CDR3 protein: CASSSLRDTGELFF. The CDR3 DNA reads as TGTGCCAGCAGCTCCCTTAGAGACACCGGGGAGCTGTTTTTT.

V and J are TRBV7-2 and TRBJ2-1, with D perhaps assigned TRBD1 or TRBD2 (5 bases each). Trimming removed 0 bases at V and 9 bases at J, with 12 bases between. From germline, CDR1 is SGHTA and CDR2 FQGNSA. This CDR3 comprises 14 residues. The DNA for the CDR3 is TGTGCCAGCAGCTTAGCCTATCCGGGGCCTGAGCAGTTCTTC. Protein product: CASSLAYPGPEQFF.

This clone occurred once. The chain is built from TRBV4-1 and TRBJ1-1; a possible D gene is TRBD1 (6 bases). V was cut by 0 bases and J by 7 bases, with 36 bases left in between. The CDR3 runs to 22 residues. Germline V lookup: CDR1 MGHRA, CDR2 YSYEKL. The CDR3 here is CASSQDRDIQGREWVKTGEAFF. The CDR3 bases are TGCGCCAGCAGCCAAGACCGTGACATTCAGGGAAGGGAGTGGGTGAAGACAGGTGAAGCTTTCTTT.

There are a few counts of this clone. The chain joins TRBV5-1 to TRBJ2-1, with D possibly being TRBD2 (7 bases). Germline V gives CDR1 SGHRS, CDR2 YFSETQ. The V end lost 4 bases, the J end lost 3 bases, and 14 bases lay between the germline ends. This CDR3 is 15 amino acids long. DNA of the CDR3: TGCGCCAGCAGCCAAGGGGGGGGGCGCTACAATGAGCAGTTCTTC. Translation: CASSQGGGRYNEQFF.

This chain uses TRBV12-1 with TRBJ1-4; the D call in the table, TRBD1, was not verified against the DNA. TRBV12-1 is shown as a pseudogene. The CDR3 extends over 19 amino acids. CDR3 in amino acids: CASSFFGTGGGLANEKLFF. The CDR3 DNA follows: TGTGCCAGCAGCTTTTTTGGGACAGGGGGCGGATTAGCTAATGAAAAACTGTTTTTT.

This clone was seen a single time. V and J are TRBV6-1 and TRBJ2-3, with 11 bases matching TRBD2. Germline V gene lookup returns CDR1 MNHNS and CDR2 SASEGT. The length of the CDR3 is 18 residues. Unmatched junction bases numbered 9, after V lost 1 base and J lost 3 bases. The CDR3 sequence is CASSEVRTSGSRTDTQYF. CDR3 DNA sequence: TGTGCCAGCAGTGAAGTTCGAACTAGCGGGAGTCGAACAGATACGCAGTATTTT.

The genes are TRBV2 and TRBJ1-5, with TRBD1 matching 7 bases. The length of the CDR3 is 15 residues. Germline CDR1 SNHLY, CDR2 FYNNEI. The V segment lost 6 bases and the J segment 0 bases; nucleotides outside the gene matches: 5. DNA of the CDR3: TGTGCCAGCAGCCAGGGGGGTTATAGCAATCAGCCCCAGCATTTT. Translating it yields CASSQGGYSNQPQHF.

CDR3: CASSISPNTEAFF. For the CDR3, the DNA is TGTGCCAGCAGTATTTCACCGAACACTGAAGCTTTCTTT. This rearrangement joins TRBV27 to TRBJ1-1; D remains ambiguous. CDR1 MNHEY and CDR2 SMNVEV come from the germline V gene (reference sequence). The ends were cut back, 5 bases at V and 1 base at J, with 8 bases in the middle. This CDR3 is built from 13 residues.

This chain links TRBV5-1 with TRBJ1-1; D uncertain. Trimming shortened V by 4 bases and J by 1 base, and 20 bases separated the two germline ends. Germline V gene sequence: CDR1 SGHRS, CDR2 YFSETQ. The CDR3 contains 17 residues. CDR3 sequence reads: CASSRTGPSTGNTEAFF. Here the CDR3 DNA reads TGCGCCAGCAGCCGTACCGGGCCCTCTACCGGGAACACTGAAGCTTTCTTT.

The chain combines TRBV28 with TRBJ1-2; no clear D gene. The length of the CDR3 is 12 residues. With 6 bases removed from V and 0 bases from J, the gap between germline ends came to 5 bases. The germline V gene has CDR1 MDHEN and CDR2 SYDVKM. The CDR3 nucleotides are TGTGCCAGCAGCGTATCTAACTATGGCTACACCTTC. Translated: CASSVSNYGYTF.

The J gene is TRBJ2-1, the V gene TRBV9; no reliable D call. The CDR3 loop spans 12 amino acids. V was clipped by 1 base and J by 4 bases, with 3 bases between them. Germline CDR1 is SGDLS and CDR2 is YYNGEE. CDR3 residues: CASSVMYNEQFF. CDR3 sequence (DNA): TGTGCCAGCAGCGTAATGTACAATGAGCAGTTCTTC.

The chain links TRBV5-1 to TRBJ2-2; TRBD2 matches 13 bases. The CDR3 totals 14 residues. Germline loops: CDR1 SGHRS, CDR2 YFSETQ. V was clipped by 7 bases and J by 7 bases; unmatched bases: 4. The CDR3 sequence: CASRTSGSGGELFF. CDR3 coding DNA: TGCGCCAGCCGGACTAGCGGGAGTGGCGGGGAGCTGTTTTTT.

J is TRBJ1-5 and V is TRBV7-2; D is undetermined. CDR1 is SGHTA, CDR2 FQGNSA, per germline. CDR3 length: 15 residues. The V and J ends lost 1 base and 5 bases respectively, with 12 bases between them. The CDR3 region is CASSLDGYRDQPQHF. The CDR3 DNA sequence: TGTGCCAGCAGCTTAGATGGGTATCGGGATCAGCCCCAGCATTTT.

This clone has only one observation. This chain links TRBV6-1 with TRBJ1-1; D is perhaps TRBD1 (6 bases). Germline values: CDR1 MNHNS, CDR2 SASEGT. The V and J ends lost 6 bases and 4 bases respectively, with 18 bases between them. The CDR3 is 15 amino acids. The DNA of the CDR3 is TGTGCCAGCAGACCTACAGGGCTGGCGGGCACTGAAGCTTTCTTT. Protein product: CASRPTGLAGTEAFF.

The V gene is TRBV7-8, the J gene TRBJ1-2; 9 positions match TRBD1. The ends lost 4 bases at V and 7 bases at J; junction bases unmatched: 10. The CDR3 contains 15 residues. The germline V gene has CDR1 SGHVS and CDR2 FQNEAQ. CDR3 in DNA: TGTGCCAGCAGCTCCCTCCGACAGGGGGTCGGTGGCTACACCTTC. Translating it yields CASSSLRQGVGGYTF.

The rearrangement joins TRBV18 to TRBJ1-1; a weak D match, TRBD1 (5 bases). Germline CDR1 reads KGHSH; CDR2 reads LQKENI. The length of the CDR3 is 12 residues. Trimming took off 3 bases at V and 7 bases at J, with 9 bases between the two ends. The CDR3 DNA reads as TGTGCCAGCTCACCCCCCGGGGGTGAAGCTTTCTTT. Encoded protein: CASSPPGGEAFF.

The chain links TRBV7-8 to TRBJ1-1; 8 bases agree with TRBD1. This CDR3 has 14 residues. The germline V gene encodes CDR1 SGHVS and CDR2 FQNEAQ. The V gene end was trimmed by 5 bases and the J gene end by 6 bases; junction bases not matched to a gene: 8. The CDR3 coding sequence is TGTGCCAGCAGCATTACCGGGACAGGAGCTGAAGCTTTCTTT. This encodes CASSITGTGAEAFF.

This clone was detected only a few times. The V and J genes are TRBV4-1 and TRBJ1-1; 7 bases match TRBD1. There are 16 residues in the CDR3. J was trimmed by 4 bases and V by 3 bases; bases with no gene match: 11. Germline values: CDR1 MGHRA, CDR2 YSYEKL. The CDR3 protein is CASSQTVSRQGTEAFF. Here the CDR3 DNA reads TGCGCCAGCAGCCAGACCGTATCCCGACAGGGCACTGAAGCTTTCTTT.

CDR3 loop: CASSRDRVYEQYF. The CDR3, as DNA: TGTGCCAGCAGCAGAGACAGGGTCTACGAGCAGTACTTC. The V gene is TRBV6-1, the J gene TRBJ2-7; 7 bases match TRBD1. This CDR3 comprises 13 residues. Germline V CDR1 and CDR2: MNHNS, SASEGT. With V trimmed by 6 bases and J by 3 bases, 5 bases remained unmatched.

The V gene is TRBV27, the J gene TRBJ2-3, with TRBD2 matching 7 bases. The CDR3 has 16 amino acids. The V and J ends lost 8 bases and 2 bases, in that order; junction bases with no gene match: 13. CDR1 is MNHEY and CDR2 is SMNVEV in the germline V gene (reference sequence). CDR3 coding DNA: TGTGCCAGCCATTTGAGGGCTAGCGGAACCACAGATACGCAGTATTTT. Residues: CASHLRASGTTDTQYF.

The chain uses TRBV5-1 and TRBJ2-7, with D perhaps matching TRBD2 (5 bases). The CDR3 contains 12 residues. CDR1 and CDR2 (germline): SGHRS, YFSETQ. V was trimmed by 5 bases and J by 3 bases, leaving 9 bases between them. The CDR3 sequence: CASSGGYYEQYF. As DNA, the CDR3 is TGCGCCAGCAGTGGCGGGTACTACGAGCAGTACTTC.

The CDR3 is CASSDTGLSQPQHF. In DNA form, the CDR3 reads TGTGCCAGCAGTGATACAGGGTTGAGTCAGCCCCAGCATTTT. V and J are TRBV6-6 and TRBJ1-5; tentatively, D is TRBD1 (6 bases). Per germline, CDR1 MNHNY and CDR2 SVGAGI (reference sequence). The CDR3 contains 14 residues. V was clipped by 5 bases and J by 6 bases, with 14 bases between them.

This clone was detected once. The CDR3 DNA is TGTGCCAGCAGCGGGGTAGCGGGAGGTTATTTGGAGCAGTACTTC. Its protein is CASSGVAGGYLEQYF. The rearrangement joins TRBV28 to TRBJ2-7; 10 nucleotides agree with TRBD2. Trimming took 6 bases from V and 7 from J; bases not matched to a gene: 12. CDR3 length: 15 residues. The germline CDR1 and CDR2 sequences are MDHEN and SYDVKM.

The V gene is TRBV4-1, the J gene TRBJ2-1; D is unresolved. This CDR3 is 11 amino acids long. The germline gives CDR1 MGHRA, CDR2 YSYEKL. V lost 0 bases and J 7 bases, leaving 1 base between the germline ends. The CDR3 sequence is CASSQENEQFF. In DNA form, the CDR3 reads TGCGCCAGCAGCCAAGAAAATGAGCAGTTCTTC.

This chain connects TRBV6-1 to TRBJ2-7, with D tentatively TRBD1 (5 bases). V lost 0 bases and J lost 3, with 12 bases in between. CDR1 is MNHNS and CDR2 is SASEGT in the germline V gene. This CDR3 contains 15 residues. The CDR3 coding sequence is TGTGCCAGCAGTGAAGCGCTTTCAGGGCTCTACGAGCAGTACTTC. Its translation is CASSEALSGLYEQYF.